This is a list of T cell receptor beta chains from one sample in a study of CD8 T cells in ankylosing spondylitis. TCRdb reanalysed the 5' RACE reads using MiXCR and keeps one entry per CDR3 protein. The profile covers about 390,000 distinct CDR3 sequences, with approximately 20% appearing a single time and roughly a sixth taken by the ten largest. Sample: blood, either unsorted or a sorted T cell fraction (not recorded which). The source of these receptors is a male donor with ankylosing spondylitis. Each CDR3 is given with its conserved first and last residue. The D gene is left open where the match is weak. Clone sizes are given selectively: once, few, many, or a class where the clone is expanded.

TRBV6-1	-	TRBJ2-1	few	CASSRSAGSRSSYNEQFF	TGTGCCAGCAGTCGATCCGCGGGCTCGAGGAGCTCCTACAATGAGCAGTTCTTC
TRBV18	-	TRBJ2-5	-	CASSWGDTAGETQYF	TGTGCCAGCTCATGGGGGGACACCGCCGGAGAGACCCAGTACTTC
TRBV6-1	-	TRBJ2-1	few	CASSPLRESLEQFF	TGTGCCAGCAGTCCCCTCCGGGAGAGTCTAGAGCAGTTCTTC
TRBV3-1	-	TRBJ2-5	-	CASSPMLGARETQYF	TGTGCCAGCAGCCCAATGTTGGGGGCCAGGGAGACCCAGTACTTC
TRBV18	TRBD1	TRBJ1-2	few	CASSPPTGVYGYTF	TGTGCCAGCTCACCGCCTACAGGGGTATATGGCTACACCTTC
TRBV4-1	-	TRBJ2-7	-	CASSQVGDYREQYF	TGCGCCAGCAGCCAAGTGGGGGATTATAGAGAGCAGTACTTC
TRBV7-2	-	TRBJ2-7	few	CASSYTGPSYEQYF	TGTGCCAGCAGCTATACCGGGCCTTCTTACGAGCAGTACTTC
TRBV7-3	-	TRBJ2-3	many	CASSLLVTDTQYF	TGTGCCAGCAGCTTACTTGTTACAGATACGCAGTATTTT
TRBV7-9	-	TRBJ1-2	few	CASSLTSFAYGYTF	TGTGCCAGCAGCTTAACCTCATTTGCCTATGGCTACACCTTC
TRBV5-1	-	TRBJ1-6	-	CASSFIGGNHSPLYF	TGCGCCAGCAGCTTCATAGGGGGTAATCATTCACCCCTCTACTTT
TRBV9	-	TRBJ2-7	-	CASSVELGSLAEQYF	TGTGCCAGCAGCGTAGAATTGGGCAGTCTCGCCGAGCAGTACTTC
TRBV6-2/TRBV6-3	-	TRBJ2-7	few	CASSYAPRPYWVYF	TGTGCCAGCAGTTACGCACCCCGACCTTATTGGGTGTACTTC
TRBV9	TRBD2	TRBJ2-7	few	CASSPLAGNSYEQYF	TGTGCCAGCAGCCCACTAGCGGGGAACTCCTACGAGCAGTACTTC
TRBV7-2	-	TRBJ2-7	-	CASSLATGNYEQYF	TGTGCCAGCAGCTTAGCGACAGGTAACTACGAGCAGTACTTC
TRBV4-1	-	TRBJ2-5	few	CASSQGTFPYQETQYF	TGCGCCAGCAGCCAAGGGACATTCCCGTACCAAGAGACCCAGTACTTC
TRBV6-5	-	TRBJ2-3	few	CASSYDRESTDTQYF	TGTGCCAGCAGTTACGACCGGGAGAGCACAGATACGCAGTATTTT
TRBV28	TRBD1	TRBJ2-5	few	CASGQGQETQYF	TGTGCCAGCGGACAGGGGCAAGAGACCCAGTACTTC
TRBV2	TRBD2	TRBJ2-2	-	CASSGTSVSNTGELFF	TGTGCCAGCAGTGGTACTAGCGTGTCGAACACCGGGGAGCTGTTTTTT